The 27 T cell receptor beta chains presented below share a single source sample, sequenced in a study of blood T cell repertoires in COVID-19. Clones were sequenced by immunoSEQ multiplex PCR, and TCRdb holds only the in-frame ones, with some missing. Of about 230,000 clones in the sample, just over 85% were seen once. The specimen was peripheral blood. The receptor source for this set is a man aged 50-59 years with COVID-19, enrolled during active disease.

The chain has TRBV19 and TRBJ2-2; D might be TRBD1 (5 bases). CDR1 and CDR2 from the germline V gene are LNHDA and SQIVND (reference sequence). V was trimmed by 6 bases and J by 0 bases, leaving 14 bases between them. This CDR3 is built from 16 residues. CDR3 sequence (DNA): TGTGCCAGTAGACCGGACACAAACGCGAACACCGGGGAGCTGTTTTTT. This translates into CASRPDTNANTGELFF.

The J gene is TRBJ1-5, the V gene TRBV19; 9 nucleotides agree with TRBD1. The CDR3 is 16 amino acids. Trimming cost V 6 bases and J 5 bases; bases outside gene matches: 11. CDR1 LNHDA and CDR2 SQIVND come from the germline V gene (reference sequence). This CDR3 is CASRTGGTAFHQPQHF. The CDR3 DNA reads TGTGCCAGTAGGACAGGGGGAACCGCATTCCATCAGCCCCAGCATTTT. Drawing the rest from reference TRBV19 and TRBJ1-5, the complete variable domain is DGGITQSPKYLFRKEGQNVTLSCEQNLNHDAMYWYRQDPGQGLRLIYYSQIVNDFQKGDIAEGYSVSREKKESFPLTVTSAQKNPTAFYLCASRTGGTAFHQPQHFGDGTRLSIL.

The chain is built from TRBV5-6 and TRBJ1-2; 8 nucleotides line up with TRBD1. V dropped 4 bases and J dropped 0; count of bases not matched to a gene: 11. Germline V gene data show CDR1 as SGHDT and CDR2 as YYEEEE. The CDR3 spans 17 residues. In nucleotides, the CDR3 is TGTGCCAGCAGCGGTCAGGGGGCACTTGGCCCTAACTATGGCTACACCTTC. It encodes CASSGQGALGPNYGYTF.

A few counts support this clone. The chain has TRBV10-2 and TRBJ1-5, with a tentative D call TRBD1 (5 bases). The V end lost 3 bases, the J end lost 0 bases, and 12 bases lay between the germline ends. This CDR3 has 16 amino acids. Germline assignment: CDR1 WSHSY and CDR2 SAAADI. This CDR3 is CASSEMGRGSNQPQHF. For the CDR3, the DNA is TGCGCCAGCAGTGAAATGGGGCGGGGTAGCAATCAGCCCCAGCATTTT.

This sequence joins TRBV7-3 and TRBJ2-6; TRBD2 agrees at 7 bases. Germline CDR1 reads SGHTA; CDR2 reads FQGTGA. The V and J ends lost 3 bases and 2 bases, in that order; junction bases with no gene match: 10. CDR3 length: 18 amino acids. The CDR3 coding sequence is TGTGCCAGCAGCTTCAATGGGCGGGAGAGGGCTGGGGCCAACGTCCTGACTTTC. This codes for CASSFNGRERAGANVLTF.

The rearrangement uses TRBV7-8 and TRBJ1-5; D may be TRBD1 (5 bases). CDR3 length equals 15 residues. The germline V gene has CDR1 SGHVS and CDR2 FQNEAQ. V was cut by 1 base and J by 6 bases, with 13 bases left in between. The CDR3 loop reads CASSLVGRVGQPQHF. In DNA, the CDR3 is TGTGCCAGCAGCTTAGTGGGCAGGGTGGGTCAGCCCCAGCATTTT.

This clone was recorded only once. The CDR3 nucleotides read TGTGCCAGCAGCTTAGTCCCCGGGACAAGCTATGGCTACACCTTC. Translating gives CASSLVPGTSYGYTF. The chain joins TRBV7-9 to TRBJ1-2; a possible D gene is TRBD1 (6 bases). The CDR3 spans 15 residues. Trimming removed 1 base from V and 4 bases from J, with 13 bases in between. Per the germline V gene, CDR1 is SEHNR and CDR2 is FQNEAQ (reference sequence).

In this sample, this clone turned up once. The same CDR3 arises from other DNA sequences in this sample as well. V is TRBV27 and J is TRBJ1-5, with 7 nucleotides matching TRBD1. CDR3 length equals 13 residues. Germline V gives CDR1 MNHEY, CDR2 SMNVEV (reference sequence). After removal of 3 bases from V and 5 bases from J, the junction contained 1 base not matched to a gene. CDR3 DNA: TGTGCCAGCAGTTTCCAGGGGGATCAGCCCCAGCATTTT. Translated, it gives CASSFQGDQPQHF.

V is TRBV10-2 and J is TRBJ1-1; perhaps TRBD1 as D (5 bases). CDR3 length: 16 amino acids. Germline CDR1 WSHSY, CDR2 SAAADI. The V end was cut by 6 bases, the J end by 0 bases, with 17 bases between. This chain's CDR3 is CASRGGGLIMNTEAFF. The CDR3 nucleotides are TGCGCCAGCAGAGGTGGGGGGTTAATTATGAACACTGAAGCTTTCTTT.

The V gene is TRBV19, the J gene TRBJ1-2, with a weak D call TRBD1 (6 bases). Deletions cut 3 bases from V and 0 bases from J, with 11 bases between. Germline-derived CDR1 and CDR2 are LNHDA and SQIVND (reference sequence). The CDR3 sequence is 15 residues long. The CDR3, as DNA: TGTGCCAGTAGTATTCAAGGGGGATCTAACTATGGCTACACCTTC. This encodes CASSIQGGSNYGYTF.

The rearrangement uses TRBV28 and TRBJ1-5, with 10 bases fitting TRBD1. This CDR3 has 16 amino acids. Germline V gene sequence: CDR1 MDHEN, CDR2 SYDVKM. Trimming removed 6 bases from V and 4 bases from J; junction bases left unmatched: 9. The CDR3 is CASSLLVGQGNQPQHF. CDR3 nucleotides: TGTGCCAGCAGCCTTTTAGTGGGACAGGGGAATCAGCCCCAGCATTTT.

J is TRBJ1-1 and V is TRBV5-1; 8 bases line up with TRBD1. The J segment lost 6 bases and the V segment lost 4 bases, leaving 8 bases of the junction unmatched. Germline lookup yields CDR1 SGHRS and CDR2 YFSETQ. The CDR3 loop spans 14 amino acids. The CDR3 here is CASSPRTGRSEAFF. CDR3 sequence (DNA): TGCGCCAGCAGCCCACGGACAGGGAGGTCTGAAGCTTTCTTT.

V is TRBV11-2 and J is TRBJ1-6, with 7 bases that match TRBD1. J lost 5 bases, V lost 3 bases, and 7 bases had no gene match. CDR3 length: 16 residues. Germline values: CDR1 SGHAT, CDR2 FQNNGV. The CDR3 here is CASSLTGPSNNSPLHF. CDR3 coding DNA: TGTGCCAGCAGCTTGACAGGGCCGAGTAATAATTCACCCCTCCACTTT.

This chain joins TRBV5-6 and TRBJ2-7; 7 bases are a match to TRBD2. Per the germline V gene, CDR1 is SGHDT and CDR2 is YYEEEE. CDR3 length: 16 residues. V lost 4 bases and J lost 7; bases outside the gene matches: 17. CDR3 nucleotides: TGTGCCAGCAGCCACGGGACTACCCTCCTCACGATGGAGCAGTACTTC. Protein sequence: CASSHGTTLLTMEQYF.

The chain has TRBV6-2 or TRBV6-3 and TRBJ1-2; no firm D call. CDR1 is MNHEY and CDR2 is SVGEGT in the germline V gene. The CDR3 is made up of 13 amino acids. The V end lost 0 bases, the J end lost 8 bases, and 10 bases lay between the germline ends. The DNA for the CDR3 is TGTGCCAGCAGTTACTCGATGGCCTTGGGCTACACCTTC. Translated, it gives CASSYSMALGYTF.

The V call is TRBV6-4, the J call TRBJ1-6; 8 nucleotides align to TRBD1. The CDR3 has 14 amino acids. Germline CDR1 and CDR2: MRHNA and SNTAGT. Germline trimming cut 5 bases from V and 10 bases from J; bases unmatched to any gene: 7. In DNA, the CDR3 is TGTGCCAGCAGTCTACAGGGGGTAGGATCACCCCTCCACTTT. Encoded protein: CASSLQGVGSPLHF.

The chain links TRBV5-4 to TRBJ1-2; perhaps TRBD1 as D (5 bases). CDR3 length: 13 amino acids. Germline V lookup: CDR1 SGHNT, CDR2 YYREEE (reference sequence). V shed 0 bases and J shed 6 bases, with 9 bases lying between them. In DNA, the CDR3 is TGTGCCAGCAGCTTGGAACAGGCGAATGGCTACACCTTC. Translation gives CASSLEQANGYTF.

The chain joins TRBV19 to TRBJ1-5; TRBD1 might be the D (5 bases). This CDR3 region has 14 residues. V shed 5 bases and J shed 9 bases, with 17 bases lying between them. CDR1 and CDR2 from the germline V gene are LNHDA and SQIVND (reference sequence). CDR3 DNA sequence: TGTGCCAGTAGTGGGGCAGGGTACGGTTGGCCCCAGCATTTT. Residues: CASSGAGYGWPQHF.

The chain joins TRBV18 to TRBJ2-7; TRBD1 matches at 7 bases. Germline V gene data show CDR1 as KGHSH and CDR2 as LQKENI. CDR3 length: 15 amino acids. With V trimmed by 6 bases and J by 5 bases, 13 bases remained unmatched. The CDR3 DNA reads TGTGCCAGCTCCCGAACACAACAGGGGACGGACGAGCAGTACTTC. It is translated as CASSRTQQGTDEQYF.

This clone was seen a handful of times. The chain employs TRBV5-4 and TRBJ2-5; TRBD2 is a possible D gene (6 bases). CDR3 size: 11 residues. Germline-derived CDR1 and CDR2 are SGHNT and YYREEE (reference sequence). Deletions cut 4 bases from V and 5 bases from J, with 6 bases between. This CDR3 is CASSGGETQYF. CDR3 DNA: TGTGCCAGCAGCGGGGGGGAGACCCAGTACTTC.

This clone was seen a few times. The chain is built from TRBV27 and TRBJ1-3; D is unclear. This CDR3 is 13 amino acids long. The V gene's germline CDR1 is MNHEY and CDR2 SMNVEV (reference sequence). V shed 3 bases and J shed 9 bases, with 12 bases lying between them. Here the CDR3 reads CASSFNSRGTIYF. The CDR3 DNA follows: TGTGCCAGCAGTTTTAACTCCCGGGGCACCATATATTTT.

The chain couples TRBV7-2 to TRBJ1-4, with D possibly matching TRBD1 (6 bases). This CDR3 is built from 15 residues. The V end was cut by 3 bases, the J end by 5 bases, with 13 bases between. CDR1 is SGHTA and CDR2 is FQGNSA in the germline V gene. The CDR3 is CASSLSRTENEKLFF. The CDR3 DNA reads TGTGCCAGCAGCTTGAGTCGGACAGAGAATGAAAAACTGTTTTTT.

The V gene is TRBV18, the J gene TRBJ1-5, with 8 bases that match TRBD1. After removal of 0 bases from V and 4 bases from J, the junction contained 5 bases not matched to a gene. In germline, CDR1 is KGHSH, CDR2 LQKENI. This CDR3 region has 16 residues. The CDR3 spells CASSPPGTGGNQPQHF. CDR3 bases: TGTGCCAGCTCACCACCGGGAACAGGGGGTAATCAGCCCCAGCATTTT.

The rearrangement uses TRBV4-1 and TRBJ2-7; D is perhaps TRBD1 (6 bases). Trimming left V 0 bases short and J 2 bases short, with 14 bases between. The CDR3 has 16 amino acids. Germline CDR1 MGHRA, CDR2 YSYEKL. The CDR3 loop is CASSQDQGLRAYEQYF. The CDR3 nucleotides read TGCGCCAGCAGCCAAGACCAGGGGTTACGGGCCTACGAGCAGTACTTC.

CDR3: CASSYTREGRAFF. The CDR3 DNA is TGTGCCAGCAGTTATACTCGGGAGGGGCGAGCTTTCTTT. This chain joins TRBV6-1 and TRBJ1-1, with D tentatively TRBD1 (5 bases). The V gene lost 5 bases and the J gene lost 10 bases, with 17 bases spanning the gap. Germline V gene data show CDR1 as MNHNS and CDR2 as SASEGT. There are 13 residues in the CDR3.

For this clone: Mismatch with germline at one junction end may stem from a read error. The chain employs TRBV27 and TRBJ2-1, with D maybe TRBD2 (6 bases). This CDR3 has 15 amino acids. In germline, CDR1 is MNHEY, CDR2 SMNVEV (reference sequence). Here the CDR3 DNA reads TGTGCCAGCAGACCTTCCGGGGGACGTATTAATGGGCAGTTCTTC. It is translated as CASRPSGGRINGQFF.

The V and J genes are TRBV7-2 and TRBJ1-5; D is uncertain. The CDR3 has 15 residues. V lost 0 bases and J lost 6, with 12 bases in between. Germline V CDR1 and CDR2: SGHTA, FQGNSA. In DNA, the CDR3 is TGTGCCAGCAGCTTAGCGGTGGGTCCGGGTCAGCCCCAGCATTTT. Amino acid sequence: CASSLAVGPGQPQHF.